Following are 6 T cell receptor beta chains from one sample sequenced in a study of regulatory T cells in long-lasting Graves disease. Indicated time point: persistent/refractory GD, antithyroid drugs over 5 years with positive TRAb. Extracted PBMC RNA gave rise to the TCR library. CDR3 regions were amplified by Arm-PCR using iRepertoire HTBI primers to build TCR beta libraries. One entry per CDR3 protein, called by TCRdb with MiXCR from the multiplex PCR reads. The table includes about 660,000 distinct CDR3 sequences, about 32% detected once. Sequenced here: peripheral blood mononuclear cells (PBMCs), sampled when the disease was refractory, from a patient treated with antithyroid drugs. The receptors stem from a female donor with Graves disease.

The chain links TRBV11-2 to TRBJ1-2; D not resolved. Germline V gives CDR1 SGHAT, CDR2 FQNNGV. This CDR3 has 13 residues. The V end was cut by 0 bases, the J end by 4 bases, with 6 bases between. The CDR3 DNA reads TGTGCCAGCAGCTTAGAAGGATTCTATGGCTACACCTTC. Translating gives CASSLEGFYGYTF.

This chain's CDR3 is CAWSVHSQHAEAFF. As DNA, the CDR3 is TGTGCCTGGAGTGTACATTCCCAGCACGCTGAAGCTTTCTTT. The chain recombines TRBV30 with TRBJ1-1, with D hard to call. The germline gives CDR1 GTSNPN, CDR2 SVGIG (reference sequence). The V end lost 0 bases, the J end lost 6 bases, and 14 bases lay between the germline ends. The CDR3 runs 14 residues.

The CDR3 sequence is CASSYVQDSSYEQYF. The CDR3 DNA follows: TGTGCCAGCAGTTACGTTCAGGACAGTTCCTACGAGCAGTACTTC. This chain joins TRBV6-8 and TRBJ2-7, with D possibly matching TRBD1 (6 bases). The CDR3 is 15 amino acids. Germline V CDR1 and CDR2: MNHGY, SAAAGT. Trimming shortened V by 2 bases and J by 1 base, and 12 bases separated the two germline ends.

This clonotype was counted a few times. J is TRBJ2-7 and V is TRBV20-1; 10 bases agree with TRBD2. Per germline, CDR1 DFQATT and CDR2 SNEGSKA (reference sequence). V was pared by 0 bases and J by 3 bases, with 5 bases of the junction left unmatched. This CDR3 comprises 15 residues. In nucleotides, the CDR3 is TGCAGTGCTAGAGAGGGACTAGCGTGGGACTACGAGCAGTACTTC. Its translation is CSAREGLAWDYEQYF.

The genes are TRBV5-6 and TRBJ2-7; the D gene could be TRBD1 or TRBD2 (6 bases each). The germline V and J ends were trimmed by 0 bases and 2 bases, with 15 bases remaining between them. CDR1 and CDR2 (germline): SGHDT, YYEEEE. The CDR3 runs 16 residues. The CDR3 region has the DNA TGTGCCAGCAGCTTGGATCATTGGGGGGCCACCTACGAGCAGTACTTC. The encoded protein is CASSLDHWGATYEQYF.

V gene TRBV5-1 combines with J gene TRBJ1-1; no firm D call. The length of the CDR3 is 14 residues. The germline V gene has CDR1 SGHRS and CDR2 YFSETQ. Trimming cost V 0 bases and J 2 bases, with 8 bases left between them. The CDR3 loop reads CASSLDLTNTEAFF. The CDR3 bases are TGCGCCAGCAGCTTGGACTTGACTAACACTGAAGCTTTCTTT. The whole variable domain, filled in from reference TRBV5-1 and TRBJ1-1, reads KAGVTQTPRYLIKTRGQQVTLSCSPISGHRSVSWYQQTPGQGLQFLFEYFSETQRNKGNFPGRFSGRQFSNSRSEMNVSTLELGDSALYLCASSLDLTNTEAFFGQGTRLTVV.